These T cell receptor beta chains were read from a single sample in a study of cytomegalovirus exposure and HLA in healthy donors. Here immunoSEQ multiplex PCR was the method, and the copy in TCRdb shows in-frame clones only, minus some. Of around 150,000 clones in the sample, around four fifths are singletons; the top ten hold roughly 1.4%. What was sequenced was PBMCs. The receptors shown here come from a man aged 35 to 55 in good health and CMV-seronegative. CDR3s include the opening cysteine and the closing phenylalanine or tryptophan. Clone size is not always given. Where it is, it says once, few, many or a class for expanded clones.

once	TRBV5-4	TRBJ2-7	CASSLGQGSSYEQYF
.	TRBV4-2	TRBJ2-7	CASSQDRQVAYEQYF
.	TRBV14	TRBJ2-4	CASSQSMTSGSMGKNIQYF
.	TRBV7-6	TRBJ2-1	CASSLLTGMDEQFF
.	TRBV7-7	TRBJ2-3	CASSRDRTDTQYF
.	TRBV5-5	TRBJ2-1	CATSLSSGPSSYNEQFF
.	TRBV9	TRBJ2-2	CASTGANTGELFF
.	TRBV14	TRBJ1-2	CASSQRHLTTNYGYTF
.	TRBV30	TRBJ1-6	CAGLGQDSPLHF
.	TRBV7-9	TRBJ1-2	CASSLDGYTF
once	TRBV5-1	TRBJ2-5	CASSAAGGQETQYF
.	TRBV11-2	TRBJ2-4	CASSSQGGNIQYF
.	TRBV29-1	TRBJ1-1	CSVGGGGTEAFF
.	TRBV5-5	TRBJ1-6	CASGLGTGNGNSPLHF
.	TRBV7-9	TRBJ2-3	CASSSPRQGGYTDTQYF
.	TRBV7-9	TRBJ2-3	CSSSLGTDTQYF
.	TRBV7-6	TRBJ2-5	CASSLLEWETQYF
.	TRBV7-2	TRBJ2-1	CASSRTSGSIGEQFF
.	TRBV6-6	TRBJ2-1	CASSFSREQHVDEQFF
once	TRBV5-5	TRBJ2-5	CASSLELAGGRETQYF
once	TRBV27	TRBJ1-4	CASSTRTGSEKLFF
.	TRBV27	TRBJ2-2	CAISGTSGAPGTGELFF
.	TRBV4-2	TRBJ1-2	CASSQDPPQGGYTF
.	TRBV19	TRBJ2-3	CASSIDNRGSLDTQYF